These 6 T cell receptor beta chains were all obtained from the same sample, sequenced in a study of OX40 agonist ivuxolimab in advanced cancers. The repertoire was sequenced with immunoSEQ multiplex PCR; TCRdb's copy has only in-frame clones and lacks some. The top ten clones hold around 0.3% of a sample with about 98,000 clones, about 92% of them seen once. The sequences come from CD4+ or CD8+ T cells sorted from blood, collected in a trial of the OX40 agonist ivuxolimab. The receptors shown here come from an adult with an advanced solid tumor such as melanoma, head and neck, liver or kidney cancer.

The chain combines TRBV4-3 with TRBJ2-7; the D gene could be TRBD1 or TRBD2 (5 bases each). CDR1 and CDR2 from the germline V gene are LGHNA and YSLEER. The CDR3 has 15 residues. V gave up 0 bases and J gave up 5 bases, with 14 bases separating them. The CDR3 DNA is TGCGCCAGCAGCCAAGAATTGGACGGGGACCACGAGCAGTACTTC. Translating gives CASSQELDGDHEQYF.

The rearrangement joins TRBV29-1 to TRBJ2-5; D is possibly TRBD1 (6 bases). The CDR3 has 11 amino acids. The germline V gene has CDR1 SQVTM and CDR2 ANQGSEA. The V end was cut by 6 bases, the J end by 4 bases, with 9 bases between. The CDR3 sequence: CSVRQAETQYF. The CDR3 DNA follows: TGCAGCGTCAGACAGGCAGAGACCCAGTACTTC.

This chain uses TRBV5-1 with TRBJ2-3; possibly TRBD2 for D (6 bases). Germline CDR1 reads SGHRS; CDR2 reads YFSETQ. This CDR3 has 18 residues. V lost 0 bases to trimming and J lost 2 bases, with 19 bases between them. The CDR3: CASSLGVRRGNHTDTQYF. The CDR3 nucleotides read TGCGCCAGCAGCTTGGGGGTCCGGCGGGGCAATCACACAGATACGCAGTATTTT.

The CDR3 DNA is TGTGCTAGTGGAGAGGGACAGGGGGTAGGCACCGGGGAGCTGTTTTTT. Protein product: CASGEGQGVGTGELFF. The chain carries TRBV12-5 and TRBJ2-2, with TRBD1 identical over 11 bases. Germline CDR1 and CDR2: LGHNT and FRNRAP. There are 16 residues in the CDR3. Unmatched junction bases numbered 7, after V lost 6 bases and J lost 4 bases.

This chain joins TRBV5-1 and TRBJ2-3, with D perhaps TRBD1 or TRBD2 (5 bases each). Germline CDR1 is SGHRS and CDR2 is YFSETQ. The CDR3 consists of 14 residues. Trimming took 0 bases from V and 2 from J, leaving 7 bases between them. The CDR3 nucleotides read TGCGCCAGCAGCTTGGATGGGACCACAGATACGCAGTATTTT. Translation gives CASSLDGTTDTQYF.

V gene TRBV4-2 combines with J gene TRBJ2-7; D gene ambiguous. The V end lost 3 bases, the J end lost 4 bases, and 7 bases lay between the germline ends. This CDR3 is 12 amino acids long. Germline CDR1 and CDR2: LGHNA and YNFKEQ. This CDR3 is CASSHSLYEQYF. The DNA for the CDR3 is TGTGCCAGCAGCCATTCCCTTTACGAGCAGTACTTC.